This T cell receptor (beta chain) emerged from a study of OX40 agonist ivuxolimab in advanced cancers. Study in general: Ivuxolimab doses were 0.01, 0.1, 0.3, 1.5, 3 or 10 mg/kg every 2 weeks. Of the participants, more than 35% had some prior anti-PD-1, anti-PD-L1 or anti-CTLA-4 therapy, which was allowed. Study observations and caveats: At 0.1 to 3.0 mg/kg and by week 6, clonal expansion occurred in CD4+ and CD8+ blood T cells. Individuals who were partial responders at 0.1-3.0 mg/kg had clonal expansion that ranked among the lowest.

Concerning this clone itself: What it binds is unknown.

In germline, CDR1 is SEHNR, CDR2 FQNEAQ (reference sequence). The CDR3 length is 15 residues. Trimming removed 5 bases at V and 4 bases at J, with 17 bases between. Only in-frame clones appear in the TCRdb table, and some are missing; sequencing was by immunoSEQ multiplex PCR. The sample records around 60,000 clones, about 86% being singletons. The receptor was isolated from an adult with an advanced solid tumor such as melanoma, head and neck, liver or kidney cancer. Specimen: CD4+ or CD8+ T cells sorted from blood, collected in a trial of the OX40 agonist ivuxolimab. The J gene is TRBJ2-5, the V gene TRBV7-9; TRBD2 is a possible D gene (7 bases). The CDR3 loop is CASSPLGGARETQYF. In DNA, the CDR3 is TGTGCCAGCAGCCCATTGGGGGGGGCTCGAGAGACCCAGTACTTC. The variable domain in full, completed from reference TRBV7-9 and TRBJ2-5, reads DTGVSQNPRHKITKRGQNVTFRCDPISEHNRLYWYRQTLGQGPEFLTYFQNEAQLEKSRLLSDRFSAERPKGSFSTLEIQRTEQGDSAMYLCASSPLGGARETQYFGPGTRLLVL.